This TCR beta chain was recorded in a study of metastatic and nonmetastatic thyroid tumors. Study information: The authors compared repertoires across blood and tumor or nodule tissue from malignant and benign thyroid patients. General study findings and limits: Significantly greater TCR beta diversity was reportedly found in malignant thyroid tumors than in benign nodules (in blood and tumor).

Among the patients, none had received any treatment before thyroid surgery. Trimming removed 0 bases from V and 1 base from J, with 9 bases in between. CDR3 length: 16 residues. Germline CDR1 is MNHEY and CDR2 is SVGAGI. Authors' processing steps: The distant-metastasis classifier for papillary thyroid cancer was built from CDR3 differences across clinicopathological groups. Using MiXCR, TCRdb reanalyzed the PCR reads. The V and J calls here are based on TCRdb, not the publication. The sample carries more than 12,000 clones, around 3.9% recorded once. A word on this clone: The target antigen is unknown.

The chain links TRBV6-5 to TRBJ2-2; D ambiguous. This TCR derives from a female donor with papillary thyroid cancer or a benign thyroid nodule (not recorded which). Some clones in this sample may be carry-over from other donors' samples. Source material: tumor tissue. The CDR3 coding sequence is TGTGCCAGCAGTTACTCGAAACCAGAGAACACCGGGGAGCTGTTTTTT. This gives the protein CASSYSKPENTGELFF.